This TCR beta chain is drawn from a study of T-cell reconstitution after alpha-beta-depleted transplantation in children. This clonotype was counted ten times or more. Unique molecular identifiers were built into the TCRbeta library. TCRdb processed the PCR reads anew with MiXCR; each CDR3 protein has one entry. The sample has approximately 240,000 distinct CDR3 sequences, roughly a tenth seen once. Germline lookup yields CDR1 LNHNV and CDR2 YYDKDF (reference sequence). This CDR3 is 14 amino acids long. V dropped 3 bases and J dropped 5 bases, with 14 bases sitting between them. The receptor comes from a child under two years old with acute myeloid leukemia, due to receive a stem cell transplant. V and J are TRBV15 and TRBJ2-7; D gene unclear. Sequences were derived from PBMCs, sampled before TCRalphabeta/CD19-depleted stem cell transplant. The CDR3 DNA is TGTGCCACCAGCAGGGCTCCCATCGCCGACGAGCAGTACTTC. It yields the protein CATSRAPIADEQYF.